The rows below give T cell receptor beta chains drawn from one sample of a study of T cells after yellow fever vaccination. TCRdb re-derived calls from the 5' RACE reads in MiXCR, one entry per CDR3 protein. The data contain approximately 610,000 distinct CDR3 sequences, around 16% of them singletons. The sequencing here drew on PBMCs, taken 5 days after the first yellow fever vaccination. The receptors come from a man younger than 35 who received the YFV17D yellow fever vaccine. Both conserved end residues are part of each CDR3. Fields, in order: clone size, J gene, V gene, CDR3 protein. Clone size is not always given. Where it is, it says once, few, many or a class for expanded clones.

>few|TRBJ2-3|TRBV3-1
CASSQSPRDTQYF
>few|TRBJ2-3|TRBV7-3
CASSPGLAGGSDTQYF
>few|TRBJ2-5|TRBV12-3/TRBV12-4
CASNRLAGETQYF
>few|TRBJ1-2|TRBV30
CAWSQLSRGLYYGYTF
>-|TRBJ1-1|TRBV7-2
CASSLDGGSLTEAFF
>few|TRBJ1-5|TRBV20-1
CSAATGGPEPQHF
>few|TRBJ1-3|TRBV6-5
CASSFTTGSSGNTIYF
>-|TRBJ2-1|TRBV12-3/TRBV12-4
CASSLFMGSYNEQFF
>few|TRBJ1-2|TRBV7-3
CATTPLGGSSYGYTF
>-|TRBJ2-5|TRBV20-1
CSASYTQGRRETQYF